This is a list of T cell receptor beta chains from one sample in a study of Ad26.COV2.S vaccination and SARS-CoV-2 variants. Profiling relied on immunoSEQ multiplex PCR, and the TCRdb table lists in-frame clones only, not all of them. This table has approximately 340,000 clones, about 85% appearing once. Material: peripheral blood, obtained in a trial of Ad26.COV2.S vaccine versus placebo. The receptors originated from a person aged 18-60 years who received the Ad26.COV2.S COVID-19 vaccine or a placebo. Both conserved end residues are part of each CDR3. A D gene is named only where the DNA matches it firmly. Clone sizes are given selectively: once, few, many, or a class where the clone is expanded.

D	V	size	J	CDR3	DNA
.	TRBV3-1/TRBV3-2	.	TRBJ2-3	CASSQDKRVGGMPPARFIDTQYF	TGTGCCAGCAGCCAAGATAAACGGGTCGGAGGGATGCCTCCCGCCCGGTTTATAGATACGCAGTATTTT
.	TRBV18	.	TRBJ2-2	CASSPPGATSTGELFF	TGTGCCAGCTCACCACCGGGGGCAACGAGCACCGGGGAGCTGTTTTTT
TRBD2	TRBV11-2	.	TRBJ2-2	CATRTSGGAKTGELFF	TGTGCCACCAGAACTAGCGGGGGGGCCAAGACCGGGGAGCTGTTTTTT
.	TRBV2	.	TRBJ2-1	CASSEVGGQINEQFF	TGTGCCAGCAGTGAAGTGGGGGGACAGATCAATGAGCAGTTCTTC
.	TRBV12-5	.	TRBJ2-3	CAAGATDTQYF	TGTGCCGCCGGGGCAACAGATACGCAGTATTTT
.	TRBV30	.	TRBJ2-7	CAWEQEGYEQYF	TGTGCCTGGGAGCAGGAGGGTTACGAGCAGTACTTC
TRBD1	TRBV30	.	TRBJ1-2	CAWSVPGGGYGYTF	TGTGCCTGGAGTGTACCTGGAGGGGGCTACGGCTACACCTTC
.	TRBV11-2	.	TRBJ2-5	CASSLVAGIRVETQYF	TGTGCCAGCAGCTTAGTGGCTGGGATCCGCGTAGAGACCCAGTACTTC
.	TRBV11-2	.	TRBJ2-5	CASSLMQGQGETQYF	TGTGCCAGCAGCTTAATGCAGGGCCAGGGGGAGACCCAGTACTTC
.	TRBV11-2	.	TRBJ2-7	CASSLGRAYEQYF	TGTGCCAGCAGCTTAGGCAGGGCCTACGAGCAGTACTTC
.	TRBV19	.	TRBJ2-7	CASSINNPGISYEQYF	TGTGCCAGTAGTATAAATAATCCAGGAATATCCTACGAGCAGTACTTC
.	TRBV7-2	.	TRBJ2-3	CASRWGGGDTQYF	TGTGCCAGCCGCTGGGGGGGCGGAGATACGCAGTATTTT
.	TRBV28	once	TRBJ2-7	CASSSSGGHSYEQYF	TGTGCCAGCAGCTCCAGTGGCGGGCACTCCTACGAGCAGTACTTC
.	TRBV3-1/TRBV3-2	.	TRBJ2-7	CASSQVVGGYEQYF	TGTGCCAGCAGCCAAGTTGTGGGGGGCTACGAGCAGTACTTC
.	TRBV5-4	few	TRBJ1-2	CASSLDRDRGYTF	TGTGCCAGCAGCTTGGACAGGGATCGCGGCTACACCTTC
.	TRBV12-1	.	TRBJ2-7	CASSFETGGVRNEQYF	TGTGCCAGCAGCTTTGAGACCGGCGGGGTAAGGAACGAGCAGTACTTC
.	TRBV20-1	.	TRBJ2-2	CSASRLGGRTGELFF	TGCAGTGCTAGTCGACTAGGGGGTCGGACCGGGGAGCTGTTTTTT
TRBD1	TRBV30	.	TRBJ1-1	CAWTVGQGSGEAFF	TGTGCCTGGACCGTCGGACAGGGGAGTGGAGAAGCTTTCTTT
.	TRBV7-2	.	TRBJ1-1	CASSFGRNTEAFF	TGTGCCAGCAGCTTCGGGCGAAACACTGAAGCTTTCTTT
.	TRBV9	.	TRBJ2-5	CASSPTLGRQETQYF	TGTGCCAGCAGCCCCACCTTGGGCAGACAAGAGACCCAGTACTTC
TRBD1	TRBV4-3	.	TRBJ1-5	CASSQSPGQGQPQHF	TGCGCCAGCAGCCAAAGTCCGGGACAGGGACAGCCCCAGCATTTT
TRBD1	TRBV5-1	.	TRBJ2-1	CATSFGAGGNEQFF	TGCGCCACCTCTTTCGGGGCAGGGGGCAATGAGCAGTTCTTC
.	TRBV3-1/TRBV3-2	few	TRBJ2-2	CASSQAPSLGELFF	TGTGCCAGCAGCCAGGCCCCGTCTCTTGGGGAGCTGTTTTTT
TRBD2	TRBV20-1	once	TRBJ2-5	CRGLAGETQYF	TGCAGGGGACTAGCGGGAGAGACCCAGTACTTC
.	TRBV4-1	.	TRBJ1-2	CASSPATNGYTF	TGCGCCAGCAGCCCAGCCACCAATGGCTACACCTTC
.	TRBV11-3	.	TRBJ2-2	CASSPDRYTGELFF	TGTGCCAGCAGCCCCGACAGATACACCGGGGAGCTGTTTTTT
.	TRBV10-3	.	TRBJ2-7	CAISGGVQGYEQYF	TGTGCCATTTCTGGCGGGGTTCAAGGCTACGAGCAGTACTTC
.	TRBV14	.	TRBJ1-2	CASSQANYGYTF	TGTGCCAGCAGCCAGGCTAACTATGGCTACACCTTC
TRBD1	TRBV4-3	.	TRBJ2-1	CASSQPGKGQHNEQFF	TGCGCCAGCAGCCAACCTGGGAAGGGACAGCATAATGAGCAGTTCTTC
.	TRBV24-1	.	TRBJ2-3	CATRSGGSTDTQYF	TGTGCCACCAGGTCAGGAGGTAGCACAGATACGCAGTATTTT
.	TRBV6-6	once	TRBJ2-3	CASMDSLISTDTQYF	TGTGCCAGCATGGACAGCTTAATTAGCACAGATACGCAGTATTTT
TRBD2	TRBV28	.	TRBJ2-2	CASSLSGRTGELFF	TGTGCCAGCAGCCTTAGCGGGAGAACCGGGGAGCTGTTTTTT
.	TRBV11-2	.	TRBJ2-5	CASSLDPGETQYF	TGTGCCAGCAGCTTAGATCCCGGGGAGACCCAGTACTTC
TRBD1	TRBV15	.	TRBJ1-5	CATSTSRDRTPQHF	TGTGCCACCAGTACCTCCCGGGACAGGACGCCCCAGCATTTT
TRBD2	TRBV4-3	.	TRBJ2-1	CASSQATSGSYNEQFF	TGCGCCAGCAGCCAAGCGACTAGCGGTTCCTACAATGAGCAGTTCTTC
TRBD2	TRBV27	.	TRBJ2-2	CASSPFVGTTNTGELFF	TGTGCCAGCAGCCCGTTTGTGGGGACTACGAACACCGGGGAGCTGTTTTTT
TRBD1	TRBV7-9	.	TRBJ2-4	CASSPLRQGSIAKNIQYF	TGTGCCAGCAGCCCACTTAGACAGGGGTCCATAGCCAAAAACATTCAGTACTTC
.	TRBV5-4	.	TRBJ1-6	CASSLDGLDNSPLHF	TGTGCCAGCAGCTTGGACGGCTTGGATAATTCACCCCTCCACTTT
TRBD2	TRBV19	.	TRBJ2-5	CASSLGLAGVQETQYF	TGTGCCAGTAGTCTGGGACTAGCGGGAGTCCAAGAGACCCAGTACTTC
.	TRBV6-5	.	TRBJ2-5	CASRDSRPQETQYF	TGTGCCAGCAGGGACTCGCGTCCGCAAGAGACCCAGTACTTC
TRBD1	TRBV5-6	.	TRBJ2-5	CASSLVAGGSWAQETQYF	TGTGCCAGCAGCTTGGTGGCAGGGGGTAGTTGGGCCCAAGAGACCCAGTACTTC
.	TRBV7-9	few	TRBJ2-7	CASSLTYEQYF	TGTGCCAGCAGCTTGACATACGAGCAGTACTTC
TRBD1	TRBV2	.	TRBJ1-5	CASSDVTGVQPQHF	TGTGCCAGCAGTGACGTGACAGGGGTTCAGCCCCAGCATTTT
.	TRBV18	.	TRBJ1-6	CASSPLREGSPLHF	TGTGCCAGCTCACCACTCCGGGAGGGTTCACCCCTCCACTTT
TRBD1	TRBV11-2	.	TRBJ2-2	CASSLANTGVFGELFF	TGTGCCAGCAGCTTAGCGAATACAGGGGTATTCGGGGAGCTGTTTTTT
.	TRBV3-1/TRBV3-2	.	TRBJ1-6	CASSQGTHASPLHF	TGTGCCAGCAGCCAAGGGACACACGCTTCACCCCTCCACTTT
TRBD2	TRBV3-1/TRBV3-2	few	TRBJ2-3	CASSPLLSGGGDTQYF	TGTGCCAGCAGCCCCTTACTAAGCGGGGGTGGAGATACGCAGTATTTT
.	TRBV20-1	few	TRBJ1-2	CSASKVGGGNYGYTF	TGCAGTGCTAGTAAGGTGGGCGGGGGAAACTATGGCTACACCTTC
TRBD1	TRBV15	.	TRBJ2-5	CATSREEPGQGEETQYF	TGTGCCACCAGCAGGGAAGAGCCGGGACAGGGGGAAGAGACCCAGTACTTC
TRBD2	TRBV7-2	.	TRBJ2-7	CASSLFISGTITYEQYF	TGTGCCAGCAGCTTATTTATCTCCGGGACTATCACCTACGAGCAGTACTTC
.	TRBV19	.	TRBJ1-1	CASSRTYSDTEAFF	TGTGCCAGTAGTAGGACCTATTCGGACACTGAAGCTTTCTTT
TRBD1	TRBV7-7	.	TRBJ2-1	CASSLSGTGSYNEQFF	TGTGCCAGCAGCTTATCCGGGACAGGCTCCTACAATGAGCAGTTCTTC
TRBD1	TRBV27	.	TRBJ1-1	CASSHRGSGTEAFF	TGTGCCAGCAGTCACAGGGGATCGGGCACTGAAGCTTTCTTT
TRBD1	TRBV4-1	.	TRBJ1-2	CASSQIALPTGGYGYTF	TGCGCCAGCAGCCAAATAGCCCTACCCACAGGGGGTTATGGCTACACCTTC
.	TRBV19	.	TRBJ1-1	CASSINDGMNTEAFF	TGTGCCAGTAGTATAAACGACGGGATGAACACTGAAGCTTTCTTT